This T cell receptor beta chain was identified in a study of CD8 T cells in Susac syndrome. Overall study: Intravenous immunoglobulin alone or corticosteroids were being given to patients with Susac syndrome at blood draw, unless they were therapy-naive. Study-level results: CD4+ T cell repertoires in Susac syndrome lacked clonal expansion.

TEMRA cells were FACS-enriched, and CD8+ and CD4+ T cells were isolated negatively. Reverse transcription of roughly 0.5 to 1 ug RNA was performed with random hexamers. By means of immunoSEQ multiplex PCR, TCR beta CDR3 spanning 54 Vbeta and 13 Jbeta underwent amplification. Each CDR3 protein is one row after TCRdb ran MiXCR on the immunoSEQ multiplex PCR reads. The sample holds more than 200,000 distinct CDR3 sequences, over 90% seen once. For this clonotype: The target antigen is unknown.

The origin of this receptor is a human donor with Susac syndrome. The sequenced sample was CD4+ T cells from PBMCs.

The CDR3 is CASSPHPEIYEQYF. Written as DNA, the CDR3 is TGTGCCAGCAGCCCCCACCCGGAGATCTACGAGCAGTACTTC. The chain employs TRBV7-9 and TRBJ2-7; D is undetermined. This CDR3 is built from 14 residues. The germline CDR1 and CDR2 sequences are SEHNR and FQNEAQ (reference sequence). V dropped 5 bases and J dropped 3 bases, with 14 bases sitting between them. Drawing the rest from reference TRBV7-9 and TRBJ2-7, the complete variable domain is DTGVSQNPRHKITKRGQNVTFRCDPISEHNRLYWYRQTLGQGPEFLTYFQNEAQLEKSRLLSDRFSAERPKGSFSTLEIQRTEQGDSAMYLCASSPHPEIYEQYFGPGTRLTVT.